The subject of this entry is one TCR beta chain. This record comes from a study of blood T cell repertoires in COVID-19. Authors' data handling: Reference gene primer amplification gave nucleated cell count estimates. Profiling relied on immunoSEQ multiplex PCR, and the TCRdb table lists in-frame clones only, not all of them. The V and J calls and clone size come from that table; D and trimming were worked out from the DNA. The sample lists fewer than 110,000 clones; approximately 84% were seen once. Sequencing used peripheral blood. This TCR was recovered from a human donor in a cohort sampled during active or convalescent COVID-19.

In nucleotides, the CDR3 is TGCAGTGCTAGTAATGGGGGCCTCTCTGGGGCCAACGTCCTGACTTTC. Its translation is CSASNGGLSGANVLTF. The chain combines TRBV20-1 with TRBJ2-6; D may be TRBD1 (6 bases). The CDR3 consists of 16 residues. The V end lost 3 bases, the J end lost 0 bases, and 12 bases lay between the germline ends. In germline, CDR1 is DFQATT, CDR2 SNEGSKA (reference sequence).